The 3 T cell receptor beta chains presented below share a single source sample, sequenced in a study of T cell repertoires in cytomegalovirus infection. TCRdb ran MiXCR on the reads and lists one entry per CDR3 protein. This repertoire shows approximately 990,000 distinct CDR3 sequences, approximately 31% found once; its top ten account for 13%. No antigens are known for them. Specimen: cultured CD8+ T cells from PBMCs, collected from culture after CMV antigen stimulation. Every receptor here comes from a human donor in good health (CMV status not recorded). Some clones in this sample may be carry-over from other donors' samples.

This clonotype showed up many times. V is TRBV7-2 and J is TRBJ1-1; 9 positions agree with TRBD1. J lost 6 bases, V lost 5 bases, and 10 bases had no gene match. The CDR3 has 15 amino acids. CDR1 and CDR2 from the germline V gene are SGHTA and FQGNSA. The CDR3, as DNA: TGTGCCAGCAGCCCGCGGGACAGGGAGTACGCTGAAGCTTTCTTT. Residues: CASSPRDREYAEAFF.

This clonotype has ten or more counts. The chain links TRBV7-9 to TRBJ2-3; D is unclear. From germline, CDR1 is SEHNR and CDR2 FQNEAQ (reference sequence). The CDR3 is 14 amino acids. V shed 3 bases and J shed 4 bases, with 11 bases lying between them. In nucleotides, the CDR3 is TGTGCCAGCAGCTTGCCCCCAGTCGCAGATACGCAGTATTTT. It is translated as CASSLPPVADTQYF. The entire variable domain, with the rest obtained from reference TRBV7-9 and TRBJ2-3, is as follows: DTGVSQNPRHKITKRGQNVTFRCDPISEHNRLYWYRQTLGQGPEFLTYFQNEAQLEKSRLLSDRFSAERPKGSFSTLEIQRTEQGDSAMYLCASSLPPVADTQYFGPGTRLTVL.

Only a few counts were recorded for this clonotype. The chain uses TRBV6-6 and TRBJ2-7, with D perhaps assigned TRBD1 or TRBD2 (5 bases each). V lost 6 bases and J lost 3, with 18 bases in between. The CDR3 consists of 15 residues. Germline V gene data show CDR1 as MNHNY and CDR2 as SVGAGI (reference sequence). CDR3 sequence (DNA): TGTGCCAGCAGCCCCCGGGACGGAGCCCTCTACGAGCAGTACTTC. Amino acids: CASSPRDGALYEQYF.